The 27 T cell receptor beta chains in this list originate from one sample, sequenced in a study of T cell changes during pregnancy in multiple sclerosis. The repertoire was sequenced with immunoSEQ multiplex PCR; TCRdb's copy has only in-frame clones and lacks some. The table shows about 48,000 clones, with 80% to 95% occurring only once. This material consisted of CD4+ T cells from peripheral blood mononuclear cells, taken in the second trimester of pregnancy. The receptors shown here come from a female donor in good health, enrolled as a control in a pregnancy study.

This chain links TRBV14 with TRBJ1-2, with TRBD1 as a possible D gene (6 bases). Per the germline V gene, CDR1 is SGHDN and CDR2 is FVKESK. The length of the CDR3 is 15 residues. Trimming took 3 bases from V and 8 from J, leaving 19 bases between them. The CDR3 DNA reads TGTGCCAGCAGCCAGAGAGGGACCCAGGGGAAGGGCTACACCTTC. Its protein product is CASSQRGTQGKGYTF.

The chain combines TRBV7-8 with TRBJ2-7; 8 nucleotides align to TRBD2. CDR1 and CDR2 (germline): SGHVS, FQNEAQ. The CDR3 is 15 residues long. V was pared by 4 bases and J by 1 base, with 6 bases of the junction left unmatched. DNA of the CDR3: TGTGCCAGCAGCTCGCGCGGGGGGCTTTCCTACGAGCAGTACTTC. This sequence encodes CASSSRGGLSYEQYF.

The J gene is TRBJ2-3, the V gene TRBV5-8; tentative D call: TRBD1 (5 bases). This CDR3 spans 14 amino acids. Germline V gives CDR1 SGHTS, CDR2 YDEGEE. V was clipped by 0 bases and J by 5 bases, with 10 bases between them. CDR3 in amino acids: CASSLEGLRDTQYF. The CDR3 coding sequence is TGTGCCAGCAGCTTGGAGGGGTTACGAGATACGCAGTATTTT.

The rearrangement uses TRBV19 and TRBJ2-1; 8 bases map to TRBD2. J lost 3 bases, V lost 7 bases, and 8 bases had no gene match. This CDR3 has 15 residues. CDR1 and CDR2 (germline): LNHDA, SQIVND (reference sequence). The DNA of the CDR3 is TGTGCCAGTACTACTAGCGGAGAAAACTACAATGAGCAGTTCTTC. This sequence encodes CASTTSGENYNEQFF.

CDR3 coding DNA: TGTGCCAGCAGTATCAGGGCCGAGTACAATGAGCAGTTCTTC. Translating it yields CASSIRAEYNEQFF. The rearrangement uses TRBV28 and TRBJ2-1; perhaps TRBD1 as D (5 bases). Germline-derived CDR1 and CDR2 are MDHEN and SYDVKM. V shed 5 bases and J shed 4 bases, with 12 bases lying between them. The CDR3 loop spans 14 amino acids.

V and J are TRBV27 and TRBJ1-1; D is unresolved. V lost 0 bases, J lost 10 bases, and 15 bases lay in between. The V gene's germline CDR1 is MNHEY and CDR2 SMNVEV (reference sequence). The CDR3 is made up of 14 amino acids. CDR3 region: CASSLSRPTDRAFF. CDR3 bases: TGTGCCAGCAGTTTATCGAGGCCTACGGATCGAGCTTTCTTT.

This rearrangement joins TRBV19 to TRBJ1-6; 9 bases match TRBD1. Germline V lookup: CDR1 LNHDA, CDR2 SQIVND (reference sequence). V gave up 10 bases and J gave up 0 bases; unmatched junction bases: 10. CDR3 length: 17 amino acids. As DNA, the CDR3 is TGTGCCACAAATGCCGGGACAGGGAGCTCCTATAATTCACCCCTCCACTTT. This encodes CATNAGTGSSYNSPLHF.

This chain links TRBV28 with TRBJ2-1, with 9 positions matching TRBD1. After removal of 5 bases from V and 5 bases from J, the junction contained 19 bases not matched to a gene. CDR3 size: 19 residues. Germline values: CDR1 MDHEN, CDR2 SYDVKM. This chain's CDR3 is CASSRVPPGWTGVNNEQFF. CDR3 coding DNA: TGTGCCAGCAGTAGGGTACCGCCCGGGTGGACAGGGGTAAACAATGAGCAGTTCTTC.

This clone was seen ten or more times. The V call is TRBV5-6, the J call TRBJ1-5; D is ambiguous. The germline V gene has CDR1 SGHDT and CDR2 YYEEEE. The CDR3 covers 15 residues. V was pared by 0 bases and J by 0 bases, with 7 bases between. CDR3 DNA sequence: TGTGCCAGCAGCTTGGACAGCTATAGCAATCAGCCCCAGCATTTT. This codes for CASSLDSYSNQPQHF.

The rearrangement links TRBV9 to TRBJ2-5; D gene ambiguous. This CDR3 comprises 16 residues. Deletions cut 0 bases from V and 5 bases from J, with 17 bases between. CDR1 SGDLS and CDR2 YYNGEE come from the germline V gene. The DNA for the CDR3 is TGTGCCAGCAGCGTAGTTGGTAGCATTCCGTGGGAGACCCAGTACTTC. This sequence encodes CASSVVGSIPWETQYF.

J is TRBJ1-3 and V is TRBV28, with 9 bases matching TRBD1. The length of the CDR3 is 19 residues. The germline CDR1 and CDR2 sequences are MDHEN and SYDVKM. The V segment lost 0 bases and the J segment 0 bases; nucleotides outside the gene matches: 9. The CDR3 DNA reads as TGTGCCAGCAGTTTATGGGGACAGGGTCTAAAAAGCTCTGGAAACACCATATATTTT. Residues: CASSLWGQGLKSSGNTIYF. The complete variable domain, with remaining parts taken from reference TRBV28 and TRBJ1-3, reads DVKVTQSSRYLVKRTGEKVFLECVQDMDHENMFWYRQDPGLGLRLIYFSYDVKMKEKGDIPEGYSVSREKKERFSLILESASTNQTSMYLCASSLWGQGLKSSGNTIYFGEGSWLTVV.

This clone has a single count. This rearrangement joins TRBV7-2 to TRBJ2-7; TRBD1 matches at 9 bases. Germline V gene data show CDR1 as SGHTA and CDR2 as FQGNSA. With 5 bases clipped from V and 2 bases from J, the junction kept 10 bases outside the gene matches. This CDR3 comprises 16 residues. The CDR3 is CASSPARDRVPYEQYF. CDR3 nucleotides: TGTGCCAGCAGCCCCGCGAGGGACAGGGTGCCCTACGAGCAGTACTTC.

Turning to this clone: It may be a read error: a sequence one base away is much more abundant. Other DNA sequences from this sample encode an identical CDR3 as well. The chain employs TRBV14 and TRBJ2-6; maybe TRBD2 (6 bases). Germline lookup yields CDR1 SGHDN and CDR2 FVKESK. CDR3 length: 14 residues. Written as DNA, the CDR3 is TGTGCCAGCAGCCCTTTGGGCGGGGCCAACGTCTTGACTTTC. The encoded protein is CASSPLGGANVLTF.

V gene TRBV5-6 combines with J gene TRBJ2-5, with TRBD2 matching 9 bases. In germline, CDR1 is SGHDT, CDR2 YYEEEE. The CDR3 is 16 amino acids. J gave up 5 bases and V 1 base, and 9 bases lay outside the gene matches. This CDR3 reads CASSLRQRGARETQYF. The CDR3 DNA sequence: TGTGCCAGCAGCTTGAGGCAGCGGGGGGCCCGGGAGACCCAGTACTTC. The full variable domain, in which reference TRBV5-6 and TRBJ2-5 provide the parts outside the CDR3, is DAGVTQSPTHLIKTRGQQVTLRCSPKSGHDTVSWYQQALGQGPQFIFQYYEEEERQRGNFPDRFSGHQFPNYSSELNVNALLLGDSALYLCASSLRQRGARETQYFGPGTRLLVL.

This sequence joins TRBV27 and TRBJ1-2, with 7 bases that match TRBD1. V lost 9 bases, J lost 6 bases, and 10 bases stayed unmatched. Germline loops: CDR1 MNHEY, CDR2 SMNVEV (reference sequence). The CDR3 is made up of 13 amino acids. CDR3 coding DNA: TGTGCCAGTTCCGACAGGGAGATCCATGGCTACACCTTC. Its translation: CASSDREIHGYTF.

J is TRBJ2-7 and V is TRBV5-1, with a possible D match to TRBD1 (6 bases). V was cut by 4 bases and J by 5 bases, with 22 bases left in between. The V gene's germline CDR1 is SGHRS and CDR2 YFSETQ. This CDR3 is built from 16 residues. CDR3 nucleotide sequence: TGCGCCAGCAGCCGCCCCCCTGACAGGCCGCCACACGAGCAGTACTTC. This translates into CASSRPPDRPPHEQYF. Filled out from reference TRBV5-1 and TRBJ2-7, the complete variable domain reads KAGVTQTPRYLIKTRGQQVTLSCSPISGHRSVSWYQQTPGQGLQFLFEYFSETQRNKGNFPGRFSGRQFSNSRSEMNVSTLELGDSALYLCASSRPPDRPPHEQYFGPGTRLTVT.

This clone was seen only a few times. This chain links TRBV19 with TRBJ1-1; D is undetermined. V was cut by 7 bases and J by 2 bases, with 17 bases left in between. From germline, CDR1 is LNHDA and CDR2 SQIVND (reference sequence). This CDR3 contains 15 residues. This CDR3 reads CASTQRAAPNTEAFF. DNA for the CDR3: TGTGCCAGTACCCAGAGGGCGGCACCTAACACTGAAGCTTTCTTT.

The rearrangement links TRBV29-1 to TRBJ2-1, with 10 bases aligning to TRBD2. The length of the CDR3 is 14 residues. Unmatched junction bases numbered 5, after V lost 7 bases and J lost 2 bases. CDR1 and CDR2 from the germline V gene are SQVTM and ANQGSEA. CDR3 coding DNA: TGCAGCGCCAGAACTAGCGGGGCCTACAATGAGCAGTTCTTC. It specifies CSARTSGAYNEQFF.

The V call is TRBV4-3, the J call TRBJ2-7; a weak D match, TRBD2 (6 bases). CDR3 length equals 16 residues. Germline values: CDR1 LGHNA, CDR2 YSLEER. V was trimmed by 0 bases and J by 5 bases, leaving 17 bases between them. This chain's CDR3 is CASSQDPPGSVNEQYF. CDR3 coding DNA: TGCGCCAGCAGCCAAGATCCTCCCGGGAGTGTAAACGAGCAGTACTTC.

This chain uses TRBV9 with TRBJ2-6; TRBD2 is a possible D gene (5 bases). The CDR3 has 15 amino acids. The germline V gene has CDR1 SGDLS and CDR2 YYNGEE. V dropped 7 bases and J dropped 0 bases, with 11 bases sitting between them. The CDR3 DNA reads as TGTGCCAGCTCCTCGAGCGGCTCTGGGGCCAACGTCCTGACTTTC. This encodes CASSSSGSGANVLTF.

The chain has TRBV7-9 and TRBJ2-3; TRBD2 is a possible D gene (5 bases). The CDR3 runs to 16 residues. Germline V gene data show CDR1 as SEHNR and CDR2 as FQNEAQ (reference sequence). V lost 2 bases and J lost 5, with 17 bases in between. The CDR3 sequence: CASSLNPGLGIDTQYF. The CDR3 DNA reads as TGTGCCAGCAGCTTAAACCCGGGATTGGGTATAGATACGCAGTATTTT.

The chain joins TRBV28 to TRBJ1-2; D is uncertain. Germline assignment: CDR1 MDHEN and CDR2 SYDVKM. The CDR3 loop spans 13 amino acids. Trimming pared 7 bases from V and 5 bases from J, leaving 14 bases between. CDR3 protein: CASMLNKVYGYTF. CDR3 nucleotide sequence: TGTGCCAGCATGTTGAACAAAGTTTATGGCTACACCTTC.

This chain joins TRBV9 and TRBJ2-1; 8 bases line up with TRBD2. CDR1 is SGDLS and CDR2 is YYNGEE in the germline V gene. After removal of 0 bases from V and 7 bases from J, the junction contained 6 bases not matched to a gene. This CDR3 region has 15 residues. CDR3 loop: CASSVGWLAGNEQFF. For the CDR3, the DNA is TGTGCCAGCAGCGTAGGGTGGTTAGCGGGAAATGAGCAGTTCTTC.

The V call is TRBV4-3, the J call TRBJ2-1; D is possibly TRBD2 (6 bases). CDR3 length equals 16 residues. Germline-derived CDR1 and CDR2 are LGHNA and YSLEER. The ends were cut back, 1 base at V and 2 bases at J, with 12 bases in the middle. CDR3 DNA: TGCGCCAGCAGCCAAGGGTCAGGGAGGCCCTACAATGAGCAGTTCTTC. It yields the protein CASSQGSGRPYNEQFF.

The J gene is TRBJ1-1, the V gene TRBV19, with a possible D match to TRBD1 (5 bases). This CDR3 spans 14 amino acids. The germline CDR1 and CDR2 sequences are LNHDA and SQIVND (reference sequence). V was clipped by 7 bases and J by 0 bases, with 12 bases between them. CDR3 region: CASNPTGMNTEAFF. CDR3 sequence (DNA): TGTGCCAGTAACCCTACAGGTATGAACACTGAAGCTTTCTTT.

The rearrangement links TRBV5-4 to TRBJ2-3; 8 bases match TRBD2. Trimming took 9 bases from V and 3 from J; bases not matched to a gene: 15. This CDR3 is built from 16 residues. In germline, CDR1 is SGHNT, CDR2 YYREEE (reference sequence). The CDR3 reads CATAGTGTSRTDTQYF. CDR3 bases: TGTGCCACAGCCGGGACCGGGACTAGTAGGACAGATACGCAGTATTTT.

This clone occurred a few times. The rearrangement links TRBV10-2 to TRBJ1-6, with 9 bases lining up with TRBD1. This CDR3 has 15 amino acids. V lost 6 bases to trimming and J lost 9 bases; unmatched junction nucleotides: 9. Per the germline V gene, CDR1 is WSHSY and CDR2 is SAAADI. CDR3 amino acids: CASRDRQGQGSPLHF. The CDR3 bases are TGCGCCAGCAGAGACCGACAGGGACAGGGTTCACCCCTCCACTTT.